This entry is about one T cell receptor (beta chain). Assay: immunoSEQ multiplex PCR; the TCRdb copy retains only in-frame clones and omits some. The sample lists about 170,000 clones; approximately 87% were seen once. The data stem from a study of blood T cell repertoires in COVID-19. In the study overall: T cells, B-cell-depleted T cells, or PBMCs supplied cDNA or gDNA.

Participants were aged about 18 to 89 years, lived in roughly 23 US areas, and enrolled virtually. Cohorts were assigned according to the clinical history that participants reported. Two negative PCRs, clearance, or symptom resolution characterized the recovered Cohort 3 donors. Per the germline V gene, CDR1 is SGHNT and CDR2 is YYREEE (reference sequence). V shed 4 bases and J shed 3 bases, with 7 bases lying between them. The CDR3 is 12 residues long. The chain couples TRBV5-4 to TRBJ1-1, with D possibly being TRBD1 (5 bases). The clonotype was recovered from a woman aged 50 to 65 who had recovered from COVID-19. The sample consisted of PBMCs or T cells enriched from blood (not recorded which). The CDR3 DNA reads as TGTGCCAGCAGCCCGGGGGACACTGAAGCTTTCTTT. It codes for CASSPGDTEAFF. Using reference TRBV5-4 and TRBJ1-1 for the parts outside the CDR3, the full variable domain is ETGVTQSPTHLIKTRGQQVTLRCSSQSGHNTVSWYQQALGQGPQFIFQYYREEENGRGNFPPRFSGLQFPNYSSELNVNALELDDSALYLCASSPGDTEAFFGQGTRLTVV.